These T cell receptor beta chains were read from a single sample in a study of shared clonotypes between healthy human individuals. The protocol was immunoSEQ multiplex PCR, while the TCRdb copy is restricted to in-frame clones and leaves out a portion. Among roughly 2.6 million clones, just over 90% were seen once, and the ten largest hold around 0.14%. Material: naive CD4+ T cells sorted from blood. The receptors originated from a man aged 18 to 30 in good health. Each CDR3 is given with its conserved first and last residue. Each record gives: CDR3 DNA, CDR3 protein, D gene, V gene, J gene, clone size. A D gene is named only where the DNA matches it firmly. Only some rows state a clone size, as once, few, many or a class for expanded clones.

CDR3 DNA: TGTGCCAGCGGGACTAGGCAAGAGACCCAGTACTTC
CDR3 protein: CASGTRQETQYF
D gene: TRBD2
V gene: TRBV6-5
J gene: TRBJ2-5
clone size: NA

CDR3 DNA: TGTGCCAGCAGCTTACATACCGGGACAGCGTTAAATTCACCCCTCCACTTT
CDR3 protein: CASSLHTGTALNSPLHF
D gene: TRBD1
V gene: TRBV7-8
J gene: TRBJ1-6
clone size: NA

CDR3 DNA: TGTGCCAGCAGCTCGCGGTCCCAATCACCCCTCCACTTT
CDR3 protein: CASSSRSQSPLHF
D gene: NA
V gene: TRBV6-5
J gene: TRBJ1-6
clone size: NA

CDR3 DNA: TGTGCCAGCAGCGTAGGTCGGGTACACACTGAAGCTTTCTTT
CDR3 protein: CASSVGRVHTEAFF
D gene: NA
V gene: TRBV9
J gene: TRBJ1-1
clone size: NA

CDR3 DNA: TGTGCCAGCATGAGGGACAGAATAGGCAATCAGCCCCAGCATTTT
CDR3 protein: CASMRDRIGNQPQHF
D gene: TRBD1
V gene: TRBV6-1
J gene: TRBJ1-5
clone size: NA

CDR3 DNA: TGTGCCAGCAGCCCACCGCGAAATACCTACACCGGGGAGCTGTTTTTT
CDR3 protein: CASSPPRNTYTGELFF
D gene: NA
V gene: TRBV5-6
J gene: TRBJ2-2
clone size: NA

CDR3 DNA: TGTGCCTGGAGGGCACAGGGTTATACTGAAGCTTTCTTT
CDR3 protein: CAWRAQGYTEAFF
D gene: NA
V gene: TRBV30
J gene: TRBJ1-1
clone size: NA

CDR3 DNA: TGTGCCAGCAGCTTCGGGACAGGGATCATGAACACTGAAGCTTTCTTT
CDR3 protein: CASSFGTGIMNTEAFF
D gene: TRBD1
V gene: TRBV5-6
J gene: TRBJ1-1
clone size: once

CDR3 DNA: TGTGCCAGTAGTATTGGGCAGACTGTTGGAAACACCATATATTTT
CDR3 protein: CASSIGQTVGNTIYF
D gene: NA
V gene: TRBV19
J gene: TRBJ1-3
clone size: NA

CDR3 DNA: TGCGCCAGCAGCTTGGTTAAGCTAGCGGGAGTCCCCGATACGCAGTATTTT
CDR3 protein: CASSLVKLAGVPDTQYF
D gene: TRBD2
V gene: TRBV5-1
J gene: TRBJ2-3
clone size: NA

CDR3 DNA: TGTGCCAGCAACCGACTAGCGGGACCCTACGAGCAGTACTTC
CDR3 protein: CASNRLAGPYEQYF
D gene: TRBD2
V gene: TRBV6-6
J gene: TRBJ2-7
clone size: NA

CDR3 DNA: TGTGCCAGCTCACCACTGGAAGTCTCTGGAAACACCATATATTTT
CDR3 protein: CASSPLEVSGNTIYF
D gene: NA
V gene: TRBV18
J gene: TRBJ1-3
clone size: NA

CDR3 DNA: TGTGCCAGCACCGTAGCGGGAGTCGGTAATGAGCAGTTCTTC
CDR3 protein: CASTVAGVGNEQFF
D gene: TRBD2
V gene: TRBV7-9
J gene: TRBJ2-1
clone size: NA

CDR3 DNA: TGTGCCACCCGAGGGGTCTCTGGGGCCAACGTCCTGACTTTC
CDR3 protein: CATRGVSGANVLTF
D gene: NA
V gene: TRBV27
J gene: TRBJ2-6
clone size: NA

CDR3 DNA: TGTGCCAGCAGTTACAGCCCGGCCGGCGATACGCAGTATTTT
CDR3 protein: CASSYSPAGDTQYF
D gene: NA
V gene: TRBV6-5
J gene: TRBJ2-3
clone size: NA

CDR3 DNA: TGTGCCAGCAGCTTAGTAGGTCAGCCCCAGCATTTT
CDR3 protein: CASSLVGQPQHF
D gene: NA
V gene: TRBV7-8
J gene: TRBJ1-5
clone size: NA

CDR3 DNA: TGCGCCAGCAGTCGGACAGGTTCCTACAATGAGCAGTTCTTC
CDR3 protein: CASSRTGSYNEQFF
D gene: TRBD1
V gene: TRBV10-2
J gene: TRBJ2-1
clone size: once

CDR3 DNA: TGTGCCAGCAGTTACGGACTAGCGGGAGCCTACGAGCAGTACTTC
CDR3 protein: CASSYGLAGAYEQYF
D gene: TRBD2
V gene: TRBV6-6
J gene: TRBJ2-7
clone size: once

CDR3 DNA: TGCAGCGTATCTCCGGGGCGGGCGGGCTACACCTTC
CDR3 protein: CSVSPGRAGYTF
D gene: NA
V gene: TRBV29-1
J gene: TRBJ1-2
clone size: NA

CDR3 DNA: TGTGCCAGCAGTGAGACAGGGGGGACTGAAGCTTTCTTT
CDR3 protein: CASSETGGTEAFF
D gene: TRBD1
V gene: TRBV2
J gene: TRBJ1-1
clone size: NA

CDR3 DNA: TGTGCCAGTAGTACCCCGGGGCGGGCCACCGGGGAGCTGTTTTTT
CDR3 protein: CASSTPGRATGELFF
D gene: NA
V gene: TRBV19
J gene: TRBJ2-2
clone size: NA

CDR3 DNA: TGTGCCAGTAGTATTGGACAGGAGAGTGAAAAACTGTTTTTT
CDR3 protein: CASSIGQESEKLFF
D gene: TRBD1
V gene: TRBV19
J gene: TRBJ1-4
clone size: once

CDR3 DNA: TGTGCCAGCAGCCAAGATCGAGAGTGGGAGGGGGGGCGAGGAAACACCATATATTTT
CDR3 protein: CASSQDREWEGGRGNTIYF
D gene: NA
V gene: TRBV4-2
J gene: TRBJ1-3
clone size: NA

CDR3 DNA: TGTGCCAGCAGCCACTATCAACGGGGGATAAATGAGCAGTTCTTC
CDR3 protein: CASSHYQRGINEQFF
D gene: NA
V gene: TRBV6-5
J gene: TRBJ2-1
clone size: NA

CDR3 DNA: TGCGCCAGCAGCTTGTGGTCGACAGGGGGCCAAGAGACCCAGTACTTC
CDR3 protein: CASSLWSTGGQETQYF
D gene: TRBD1
V gene: TRBV5-1
J gene: TRBJ2-5
clone size: NA

CDR3 DNA: TGCGCCAGCAGCGATCGACAGGGGCCGAACACTGAAGCTTTCTTT
CDR3 protein: CASSDRQGPNTEAFF
D gene: TRBD1
V gene: TRBV5-1
J gene: TRBJ1-1
clone size: once

CDR3 DNA: TGTGCCAGCAGTTTAAATAGCGTAAAGTGGTATTTT
CDR3 protein: CASSLNSVKWYF
D gene: NA
V gene: TRBV28
J gene: TRBJ2-3
clone size: NA

CDR3 DNA: TGTGCCTGGAGCTCAGGGGCTAACTATAATTCACCCCTCCACTTT
CDR3 protein: CAWSSGANYNSPLHF
D gene: NA
V gene: TRBV30
J gene: TRBJ1-6
clone size: NA

CDR3 DNA: TGTGCCAGCAGTGAAATTATGGGACAGGCCGACGAGCAGTACTTC
CDR3 protein: CASSEIMGQADEQYF
D gene: TRBD1
V gene: TRBV25-1
J gene: TRBJ2-7
clone size: NA

CDR3 DNA: TGTGCCAGCAGTGCCCCGGAACAGATCCCCATATATTTT
CDR3 protein: CASSAPEQIPIYF
D gene: NA
V gene: TRBV25-1
J gene: TRBJ1-3
clone size: NA

CDR3 DNA: TGTGCCAGCAGCTTAGGCGGGAGGGCCTCCTACGAGCAGTACTTC
CDR3 protein: CASSLGGRASYEQYF
D gene: TRBD2
V gene: TRBV13
J gene: TRBJ2-7
clone size: NA

CDR3 DNA: TGTGCCAGCAGCCCGTCACAGAACACTGAAGCTTTCTTT
CDR3 protein: CASSPSQNTEAFF
D gene: NA
V gene: TRBV16
J gene: TRBJ1-1
clone size: NA

CDR3 DNA: TGCGCCAGCAGCCAAGACAGATCCTACGAGCAGTACTTC
CDR3 protein: CASSQDRSYEQYF
D gene: NA
V gene: TRBV4-3
J gene: TRBJ2-7
clone size: NA

CDR3 DNA: TGTGCCAGCAGCTTAGAAGGGTGGTTTGGGGAGACCCAGTACTTC
CDR3 protein: CASSLEGWFGETQYF
D gene: NA
V gene: TRBV7-2
J gene: TRBJ2-5
clone size: once

CDR3 DNA: TGTGCCAGCAGTTTTTCCTGGGGTCAAAGCGACAATGAGCAGTTCTTC
CDR3 protein: CASSFSWGQSDNEQFF
D gene: NA
V gene: TRBV28
J gene: TRBJ2-1
clone size: NA

CDR3 DNA: TGTGCCAGCAGCTTAGTGGGGGACGGCTTCTATGGCTACACCTTC
CDR3 protein: CASSLVGDGFYGYTF
D gene: NA
V gene: TRBV7-6
J gene: TRBJ1-2
clone size: NA

CDR3 DNA: TGTGCCATCAGGGCCGGGACTAGCGGGCTCCCCCCCACAGATACGCAGTATTTT
CDR3 protein: CAIRAGTSGLPPTDTQYF
D gene: TRBD2
V gene: TRBV10-3
J gene: TRBJ2-3
clone size: NA

CDR3 DNA: TGTGCCAGCAGCCGGGGAACCGGGGAGCTGTTTTTT
CDR3 protein: CASSRGTGELFF
D gene: NA
V gene: TRBV11-3
J gene: TRBJ2-2
clone size: NA

CDR3 DNA: TGTGCCTGGGGCGGTGGGGGATCGATCACTGAAGCTTTCTTT
CDR3 protein: CAWGGGGSITEAFF
D gene: NA
V gene: TRBV30
J gene: TRBJ1-1
clone size: NA

CDR3 DNA: TGTGCCAGCAGCTTGTGGAGCACAGATACGCAGTATTTT
CDR3 protein: CASSLWSTDTQYF
D gene: NA
V gene: TRBV5-4
J gene: TRBJ2-3
clone size: NA

CDR3 DNA: TGTGCCAGCAGCGTAGCTGCGCGGGGCAACTCCTACAATGAGCAGTTCTTC
CDR3 protein: CASSVAARGNSYNEQFF
D gene: NA
V gene: TRBV9
J gene: TRBJ2-1
clone size: NA

CDR3 DNA: TGCAGCGTTGATTGGGGCGCAGATACGCAGTATTTT
CDR3 protein: CSVDWGADTQYF
D gene: NA
V gene: TRBV29-1
J gene: TRBJ2-3
clone size: NA

CDR3 DNA: TGTGCCAGCCCGAAGGAAATGCAGGAGTATGAAAAACTGTTTTTT
CDR3 protein: CASPKEMQEYEKLFF
D gene: NA
V gene: TRBV6-5
J gene: TRBJ1-4
clone size: NA

CDR3 DNA: TGTGCCAGCAGTGAAAGGCCAGCCGTAGTAGGGAATCAGCCCCAGCATTTT
CDR3 protein: CASSERPAVVGNQPQHF
D gene: NA
V gene: TRBV6-1
J gene: TRBJ1-5
clone size: NA

CDR3 DNA: TGCGCCAGCAGCTCCGGGACCAAGGACAGGGCCGGGGAGCTGTTTTTT
CDR3 protein: CASSSGTKDRAGELFF
D gene: TRBD1
V gene: TRBV5-1
J gene: TRBJ2-2
clone size: NA

CDR3 DNA: TGCGCCAGCAGCCTCACATCGGGTGGGGCCAACGTCCTGACTTTC
CDR3 protein: CASSLTSGGANVLTF
D gene: NA
V gene: TRBV5-1
J gene: TRBJ2-6
clone size: NA

CDR3 DNA: TGCGCCAGCAGCTGGGGAATGGAGGGGCAACCCCCTGAAGCTTTCTTT
CDR3 protein: CASSWGMEGQPPEAFF
D gene: NA
V gene: TRBV5-1
J gene: TRBJ1-1
clone size: NA

CDR3 DNA: TGTGCCAGCAGCTCCGGACAGGGAGCCTACGAGCAGTACTTC
CDR3 protein: CASSSGQGAYEQYF
D gene: TRBD1
V gene: TRBV11-2
J gene: TRBJ2-7
clone size: NA

CDR3 DNA: TGTGCCAGCAGCTTGGGAAGGGGGCCTAATATCTATGGCTACACCTTC
CDR3 protein: CASSLGRGPNIYGYTF
D gene: TRBD1
V gene: TRBV5-4
J gene: TRBJ1-2
clone size: NA

CDR3 DNA: TGTGCCACCCAACAGGGGTACACTGAAGCTTTCTTT
CDR3 protein: CATQQGYTEAFF
D gene: TRBD1
V gene: TRBV10-3
J gene: TRBJ1-1
clone size: NA

CDR3 DNA: TGTGCCAGCTCACCACCGAACCGGGTCACGGGGAACAATGAGCAGTTCTTC
CDR3 protein: CASSPPNRVTGNNEQFF
D gene: NA
V gene: TRBV18
J gene: TRBJ2-1
clone size: once

CDR3 DNA: TGTGCCAGCAGCAAAGAGGGCGGACTGATGCTCTCGAACACCGGGGAGCTGTTTTTT
CDR3 protein: CASSKEGGLMLSNTGELFF
D gene: NA
V gene: TRBV21-1
J gene: TRBJ2-2
clone size: NA

CDR3 DNA: TGTGCCAGCGGGCGGGGTTCCGCGTATGAGCAGTTCTTC
CDR3 protein: CASGRGSAYEQFF
D gene: NA
V gene: TRBV6-5
J gene: TRBJ2-1
clone size: NA

CDR3 DNA: TGCGCCAGCAGCTTCCCCACAGGTGACGCTAACTATGGCTACACCTTC
CDR3 protein: CASSFPTGDANYGYTF
D gene: NA
V gene: TRBV5-1
J gene: TRBJ1-2
clone size: NA

CDR3 DNA: TGTGCCATCGGGCTAGCGGGGGACAATGAGCAGTTCTTC
CDR3 protein: CAIGLAGDNEQFF
D gene: TRBD2
V gene: TRBV10-3
J gene: TRBJ2-1
clone size: NA

CDR3 DNA: TGTGCCAGCTCACCGATGCAGGGGGCAGGAGAGACCCAGTACTTC
CDR3 protein: CASSPMQGAGETQYF
D gene: TRBD1
V gene: TRBV18
J gene: TRBJ2-5
clone size: NA

CDR3 DNA: TGCAGCGTTGAAGTGGCAGGGGTGAATCAGCCCCAGCATTTT
CDR3 protein: CSVEVAGVNQPQHF
D gene: NA
V gene: TRBV29-1
J gene: TRBJ1-5
clone size: NA